This T cell receptor beta chain was sequenced in a study of blood T cell repertoires in COVID-19. Study-level background: PBMCs, B-cell-depleted T cells, or T cells provided the cDNA or gDNA that made up the material.

The CDR3 extends over 14 amino acids. Authors' methods: Using reference gene primer amplification, nucleated cell counts were estimated. Generated by immunoSEQ multiplex PCR, the TCRdb table keeps only in-frame clones and is missing some. The DNA was the basis for D and trimming; V, J and clone size are from that table. The sample consists of around 300,000 clones, around 86% of them appearing once. The TCR sequence derives from a woman aged 25 to 39 with active or convalescent COVID-19. This sequence joins TRBV21-1 and TRBJ1-5. TRBV21-1 is a recognized pseudogene. The sequenced material came from peripheral blood. CDR3 in amino acids: CASSKRAQCQPQHF. The CDR3 bases are TGTGCCAGCAGCAAGAGGGCCCAGTGTCAGCCCCAGCATTTT.